The entry below gives a single TCR beta chain sequence along with its context. What it recognizes is unknown. Researchers ran the PCR with 60 Vbeta and 13 Jbeta primers. Clones were read by immunoSEQ multiplex PCR, and TCRdb kept only the in-frame ones, dropping some. The sample holds approximately 70,000 clones, just over 75% seen once. The donors, nominally healthy at sampling, likely had unrecorded immune exposures. The data belong to a study of cytomegalovirus exposure and HLA in healthy donors. General study findings and limits: In a later analysis, TCR association rates varied by HLA locus: DRB1 most, HLA-C fewest. About 90% or about 30% of the time was how often most TCR beta V segments were productive, according to an earlier analysis.

Sequencing input: PBMCs. This TCR was recovered from a man aged 50 to 59 in good health and CMV-seronegative.

CDR3 region: CASSLTGREETQYF. The CDR3 DNA follows: TGTGCCAGCAGCTTGACAGGTCGAGAAGAGACCCAGTACTTC. The chain has TRBV11-2 and TRBJ2-5; a possible D gene is TRBD1 (6 bases). This CDR3 region has 14 residues. CDR1 is SGHAT and CDR2 is FQNNGV in the germline V gene. Trimming stripped 3 bases from V and 3 bases from J, with 11 bases between.